This T cell receptor (beta chain) was sequenced during a study of T cells in Graves' hyperthyroidism and ophthalmopathy. Study observations and caveats: Most thyroid clonotypes with frequency above 0.001 were detected in blood.

TCR beta CDR3 regions were amplified from RNA. The HTBI set primed first-round TCR CDR3 RT-PCR. One entry per CDR3 protein, called by TCRdb with MiXCR from the multiplex PCR reads. The repertoire holds fewer than 450,000 distinct CDR3 sequences, roughly 17% seen once, with about a third in the top ten. In patients aged 18 to 65, hyperthyroidism was newly diagnosed, with duration under 2 months. The study excluded patients with uncontrolled infection, other autoimmune disease, pregnancy or lactation. Fresh peripheral blood, roughly 9.3 ml, was the source of the PBMCs. This clonotype appeared a few times. Its antigen is unidentified. Sequenced material: blood. The TCR originated in a woman younger than 45 with Graves' hyperthyroidism that later progressed to Graves' ophthalmopathy.

For the CDR3, the DNA is TGTGCCAGCAGTCCGACAGGGGGCACCGGGGAGCTGTTTTTT. Protein: CASSPTGGTGELFF. J is TRBJ2-2 and V is TRBV27; 9 bases are shared with TRBD1. CDR3 length: 14 residues. In germline, CDR1 is MNHEY, CDR2 SMNVEV (reference sequence). The J segment lost 4 bases and the V segment lost 5 bases, leaving 2 bases of the junction unmatched.